This T cell receptor (beta chain) was documented in a study of CD8 T cells in Susac syndrome. Reverse transcription of about 0.5 to 1 ug RNA used random hexamers. TCRdb called the immunoSEQ multiplex PCR reads again in MiXCR, with one record for every CDR3 protein. The table lists around 50,000 distinct CDR3 sequences, approximately 92% of them singletons. The length of the CDR3 is 15 residues. V was pared by 4 bases and J by 7 bases, with 8 bases of the junction left unmatched. The germline V gene encodes CDR1 DFQATT and CDR2 SNEGSKA (reference sequence). The sample taken for sequencing was CD8+ T cells from PBMCs. The TCR originated in a human donor in good health. The rearrangement links TRBV20-1 to TRBJ2-1, with TRBD2 matching 12 bases. The CDR3 DNA sequence: TGCAGTGCTATAAGACTAGCGGGAGTGGGAAATGAGCAGTTCTTC. It is translated as CSAIRLAGVGNEQFF.